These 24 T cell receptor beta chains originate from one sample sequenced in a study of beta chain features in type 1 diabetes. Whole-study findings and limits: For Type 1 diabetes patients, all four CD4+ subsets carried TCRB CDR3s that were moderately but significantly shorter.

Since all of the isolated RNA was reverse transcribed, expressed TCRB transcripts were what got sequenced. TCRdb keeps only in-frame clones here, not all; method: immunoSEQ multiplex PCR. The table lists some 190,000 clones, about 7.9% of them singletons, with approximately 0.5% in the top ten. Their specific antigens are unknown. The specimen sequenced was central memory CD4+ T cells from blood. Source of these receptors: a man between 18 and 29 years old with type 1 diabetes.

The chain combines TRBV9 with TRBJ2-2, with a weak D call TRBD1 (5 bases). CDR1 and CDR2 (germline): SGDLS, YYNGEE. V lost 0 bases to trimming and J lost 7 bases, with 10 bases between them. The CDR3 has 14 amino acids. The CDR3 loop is CASSVGQSGGELFF. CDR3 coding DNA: TGTGCCAGCAGCGTAGGACAGTCCGGCGGGGAGCTGTTTTTT.

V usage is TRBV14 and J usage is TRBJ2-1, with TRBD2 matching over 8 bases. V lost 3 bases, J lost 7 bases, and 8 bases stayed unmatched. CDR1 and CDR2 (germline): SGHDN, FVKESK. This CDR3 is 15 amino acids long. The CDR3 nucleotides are TGTGCCAGCAGCCATCTCCGGGAGGGCGGAAATGAGCAGTTCTTC. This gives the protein CASSHLREGGNEQFF.

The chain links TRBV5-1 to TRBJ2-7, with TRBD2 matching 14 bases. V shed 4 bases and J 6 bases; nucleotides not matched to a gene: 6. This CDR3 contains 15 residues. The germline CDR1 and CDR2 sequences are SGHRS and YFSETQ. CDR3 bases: TGCGCCAGCAGCCGGGGACTAGCGGGAGCTCTCGAGCAGTACTTC. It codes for CASSRGLAGALEQYF.

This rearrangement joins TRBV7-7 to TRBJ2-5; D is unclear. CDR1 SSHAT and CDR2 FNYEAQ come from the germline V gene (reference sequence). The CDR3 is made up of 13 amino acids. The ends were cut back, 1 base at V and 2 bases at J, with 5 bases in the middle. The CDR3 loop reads CASSLGAQETQYF. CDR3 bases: TGTGCCAGCAGCTTAGGGGCACAAGAGACCCAGTACTTC.

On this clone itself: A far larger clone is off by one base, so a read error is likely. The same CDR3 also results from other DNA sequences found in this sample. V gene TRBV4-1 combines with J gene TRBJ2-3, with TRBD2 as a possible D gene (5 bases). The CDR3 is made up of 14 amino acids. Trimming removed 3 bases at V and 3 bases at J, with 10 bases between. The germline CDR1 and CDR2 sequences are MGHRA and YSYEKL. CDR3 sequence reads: CASSQSSGTDTQYF. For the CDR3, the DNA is TGCGCCAGCAGCCAGTCCAGCGGAACAGATACGCAGTATTTT.

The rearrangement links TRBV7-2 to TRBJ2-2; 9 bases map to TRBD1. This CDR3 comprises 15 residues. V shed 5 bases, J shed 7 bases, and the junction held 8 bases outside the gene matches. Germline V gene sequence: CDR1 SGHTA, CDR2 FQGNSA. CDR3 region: CASSPDRGWIGELFF. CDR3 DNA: TGTGCCAGCAGCCCCGACAGGGGGTGGATCGGGGAGCTGTTTTTT.

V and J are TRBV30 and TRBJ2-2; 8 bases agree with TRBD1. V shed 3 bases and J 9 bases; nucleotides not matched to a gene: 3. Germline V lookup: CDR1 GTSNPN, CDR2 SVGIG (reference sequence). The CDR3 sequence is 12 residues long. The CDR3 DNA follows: TGTGCCTGGAGCACAGGGGGAAGGGAGCTGTTTTTT. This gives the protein CAWSTGGRELFF.

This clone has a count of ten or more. CDR3 sequence (DNA): TGTGCCAGCAGTCAGACAGGGTCCGACATTCAGTACTTC. Amino acid sequence: CASSQTGSDIQYF. The chain combines TRBV27 with TRBJ2-4; TRBD1 aligns across 7 bases. Germline CDR1 reads MNHEY; CDR2 reads SMNVEV (reference sequence). With V trimmed by 5 bases and J by 8 bases, 6 bases remained unmatched. CDR3 length: 13 amino acids.

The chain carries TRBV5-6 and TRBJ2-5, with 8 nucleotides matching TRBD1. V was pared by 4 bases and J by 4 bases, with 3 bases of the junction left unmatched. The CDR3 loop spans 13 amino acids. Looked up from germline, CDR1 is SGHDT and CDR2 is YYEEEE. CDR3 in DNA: TGTGCCAGCAGCCGGACAGGGACAGAGACCCAGTACTTC. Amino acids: CASSRTGTETQYF.

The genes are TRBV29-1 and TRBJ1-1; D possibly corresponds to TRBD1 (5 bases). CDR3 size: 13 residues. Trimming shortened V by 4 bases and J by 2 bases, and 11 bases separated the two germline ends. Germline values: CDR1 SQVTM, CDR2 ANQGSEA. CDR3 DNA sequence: TGCAGCGTTGCGACCCAGGGAAACACTGAAGCTTTCTTT. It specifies CSVATQGNTEAFF.

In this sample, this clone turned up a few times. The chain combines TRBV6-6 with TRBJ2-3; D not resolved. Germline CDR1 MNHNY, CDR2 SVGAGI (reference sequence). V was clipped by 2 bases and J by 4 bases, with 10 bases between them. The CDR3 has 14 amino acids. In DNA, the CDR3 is TGTGCCAGCAGTTACGGGCAGGCAGCAGATACGCAGTATTTT. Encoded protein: CASSYGQAADTQYF.

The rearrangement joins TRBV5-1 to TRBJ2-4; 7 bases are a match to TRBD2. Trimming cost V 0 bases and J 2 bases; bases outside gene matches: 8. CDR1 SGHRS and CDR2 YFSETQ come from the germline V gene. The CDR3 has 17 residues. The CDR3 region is CASSLAVGREPKNIQYF. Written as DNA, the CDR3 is TGCGCCAGCAGCTTGGCCGTAGGGCGGGAGCCCAAAAACATTCAGTACTTC.

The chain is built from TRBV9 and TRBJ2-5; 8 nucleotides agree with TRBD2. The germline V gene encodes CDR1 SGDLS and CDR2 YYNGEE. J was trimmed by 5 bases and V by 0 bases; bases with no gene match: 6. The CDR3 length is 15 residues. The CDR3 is CASSVGSSGDETQYF. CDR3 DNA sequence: TGTGCCAGCAGCGTAGGTAGTAGCGGGGATGAGACCCAGTACTTC.

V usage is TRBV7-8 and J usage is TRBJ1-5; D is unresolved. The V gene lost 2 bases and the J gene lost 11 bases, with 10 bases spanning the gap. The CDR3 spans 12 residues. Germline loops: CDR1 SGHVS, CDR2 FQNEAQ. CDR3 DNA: TGTGCCAGCAGCTTACCCCGGTCGGCCCAGCATTTT. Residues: CASSLPRSAQHF.

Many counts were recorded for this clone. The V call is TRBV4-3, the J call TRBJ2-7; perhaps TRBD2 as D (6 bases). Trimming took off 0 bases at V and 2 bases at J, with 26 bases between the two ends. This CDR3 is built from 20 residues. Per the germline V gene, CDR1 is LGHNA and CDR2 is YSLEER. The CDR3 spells CASSQDSSDRRDFRPYEQYF. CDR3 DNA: TGCGCCAGCAGCCAAGATAGTAGCGATCGGAGGGACTTTCGTCCCTACGAGCAGTACTTC.

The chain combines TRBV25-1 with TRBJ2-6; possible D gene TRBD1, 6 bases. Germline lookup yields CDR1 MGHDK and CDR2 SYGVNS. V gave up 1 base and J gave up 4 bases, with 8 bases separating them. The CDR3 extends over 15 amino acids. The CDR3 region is CASSEFQGGANVLTF. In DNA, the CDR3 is TGTGCCAGCAGTGAATTTCAGGGGGGGGCCAACGTCCTGACTTTC. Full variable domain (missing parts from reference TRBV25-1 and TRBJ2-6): EADIYQTPRYLVIGTGKKITLECSQTMGHDKMYWYQQDPGMELHLIHYSYGVNSTEKGDLSSESTVSRIRTEHFPLTLESARPSHTSQYLCASSEFQGGANVLTFGAGSRLTVL.

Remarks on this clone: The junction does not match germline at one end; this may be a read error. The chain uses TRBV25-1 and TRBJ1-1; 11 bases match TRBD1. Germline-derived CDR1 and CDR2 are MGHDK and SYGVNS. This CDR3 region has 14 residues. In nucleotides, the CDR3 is TGTGCCAGCAGTGCCCTGGACAGGGGGCCGTCCCTGGTCTTT. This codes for CASSALDRGPSLVF. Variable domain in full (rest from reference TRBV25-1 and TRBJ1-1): EADIYQTPRYLVIGTGKKITLECSQTMGHDKMYWYQQDPGMELHLIHYSYGVNSTEKGDLSSESTVSRIRTEHFPLTLESARPSHTSQYLCASSALDRGPSLVFGQGTRLTVV.

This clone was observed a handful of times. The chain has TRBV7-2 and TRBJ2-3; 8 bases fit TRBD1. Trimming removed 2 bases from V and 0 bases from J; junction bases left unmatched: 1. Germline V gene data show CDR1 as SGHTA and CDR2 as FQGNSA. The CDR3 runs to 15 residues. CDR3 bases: TGTGCCAGCAGCTTACAGGGGGCTAGCACAGATACGCAGTATTTT. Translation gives CASSLQGASTDTQYF. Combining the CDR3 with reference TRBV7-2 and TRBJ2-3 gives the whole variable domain GAGVSQSPSNKVTEKGKDVELRCDPISGHTALYWYRQSLGQGLEFLIYFQGNSAPDKSGLPSDRFSAERTGGSVSTLTIQRTQQEDSAVYLCASSLQGASTDTQYFGPGTRLTVL.

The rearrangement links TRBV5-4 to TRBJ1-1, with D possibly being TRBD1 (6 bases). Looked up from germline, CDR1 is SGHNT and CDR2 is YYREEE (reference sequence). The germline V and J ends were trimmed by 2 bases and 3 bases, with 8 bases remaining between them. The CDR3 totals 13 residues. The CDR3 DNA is TGTGCCAGCAGCTTCAACAGGGACACTGAAGCTTTCTTT. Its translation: CASSFNRDTEAFF.

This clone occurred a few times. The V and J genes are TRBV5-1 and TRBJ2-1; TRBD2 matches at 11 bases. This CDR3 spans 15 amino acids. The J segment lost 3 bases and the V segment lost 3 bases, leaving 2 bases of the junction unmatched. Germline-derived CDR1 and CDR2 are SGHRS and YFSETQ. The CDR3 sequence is CASSSGTSGYNEQFF. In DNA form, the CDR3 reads TGCGCCAGCAGCTCCGGGACTAGCGGCTACAATGAGCAGTTCTTC. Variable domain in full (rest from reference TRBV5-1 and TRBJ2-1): KAGVTQTPRYLIKTRGQQVTLSCSPISGHRSVSWYQQTPGQGLQFLFEYFSETQRNKGNFPGRFSGRQFSNSRSEMNVSTLELGDSALYLCASSSGTSGYNEQFFGPGTRLTVL.

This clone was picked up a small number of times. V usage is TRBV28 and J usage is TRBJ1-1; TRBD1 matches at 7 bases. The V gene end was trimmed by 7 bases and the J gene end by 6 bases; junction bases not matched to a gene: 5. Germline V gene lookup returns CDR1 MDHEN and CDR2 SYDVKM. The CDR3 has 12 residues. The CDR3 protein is CASTSTGPEAFF. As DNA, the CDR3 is TGTGCCAGCACCTCGACAGGGCCTGAAGCTTTCTTT.

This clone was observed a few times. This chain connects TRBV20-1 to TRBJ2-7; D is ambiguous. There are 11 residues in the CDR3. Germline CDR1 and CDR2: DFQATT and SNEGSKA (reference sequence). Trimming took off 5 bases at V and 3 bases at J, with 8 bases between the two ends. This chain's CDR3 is CSALKSYEQYF. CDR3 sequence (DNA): TGCAGTGCTTTGAAGAGCTACGAGCAGTACTTC.

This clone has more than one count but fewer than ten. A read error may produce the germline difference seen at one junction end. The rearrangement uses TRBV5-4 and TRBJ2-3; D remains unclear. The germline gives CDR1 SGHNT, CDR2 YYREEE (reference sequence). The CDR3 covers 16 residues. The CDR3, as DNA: TGCGCCAGCAGCCAAGAGTCGCCTCTTGAGACAGATACGCAGTATTTT. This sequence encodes CASSQESPLETDTQYF.

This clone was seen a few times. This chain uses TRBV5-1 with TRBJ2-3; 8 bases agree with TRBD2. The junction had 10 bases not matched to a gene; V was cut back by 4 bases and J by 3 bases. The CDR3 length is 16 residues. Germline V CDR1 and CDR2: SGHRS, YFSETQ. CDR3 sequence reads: CASSLGGGPTTDTQYF. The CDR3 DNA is TGCGCCAGCAGCCTGGGCGGGGGGCCTACTACAGATACGCAGTATTTT.